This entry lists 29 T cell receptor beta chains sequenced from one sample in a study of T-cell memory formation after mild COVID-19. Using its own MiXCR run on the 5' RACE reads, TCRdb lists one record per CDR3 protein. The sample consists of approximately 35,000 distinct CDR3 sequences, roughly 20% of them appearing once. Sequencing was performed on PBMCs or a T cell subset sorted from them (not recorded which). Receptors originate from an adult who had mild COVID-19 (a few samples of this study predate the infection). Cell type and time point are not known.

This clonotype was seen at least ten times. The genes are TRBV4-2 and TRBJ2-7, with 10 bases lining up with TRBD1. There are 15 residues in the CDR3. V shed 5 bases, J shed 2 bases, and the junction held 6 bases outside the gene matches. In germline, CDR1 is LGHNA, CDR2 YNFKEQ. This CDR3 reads CASSGTGDRAYEQYF. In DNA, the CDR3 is TGTGCCAGCAGCGGGACAGGGGATCGGGCCTACGAGCAGTACTTC.

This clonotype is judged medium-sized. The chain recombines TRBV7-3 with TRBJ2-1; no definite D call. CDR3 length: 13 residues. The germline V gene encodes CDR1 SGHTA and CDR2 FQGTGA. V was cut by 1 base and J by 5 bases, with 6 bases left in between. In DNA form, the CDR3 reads TGTGCCAGCAGCTTAAGGATGAACAATGAGCAGTTCTTC. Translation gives CASSLRMNNEQFF.

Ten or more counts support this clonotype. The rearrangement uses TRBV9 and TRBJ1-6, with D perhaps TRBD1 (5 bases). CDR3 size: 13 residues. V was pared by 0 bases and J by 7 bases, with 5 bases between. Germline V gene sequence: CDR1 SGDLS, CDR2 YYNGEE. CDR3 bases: TGTGCCAGCAGCGTAGAGGGGAATTCACCCCTCCACTTT. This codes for CASSVEGNSPLHF.

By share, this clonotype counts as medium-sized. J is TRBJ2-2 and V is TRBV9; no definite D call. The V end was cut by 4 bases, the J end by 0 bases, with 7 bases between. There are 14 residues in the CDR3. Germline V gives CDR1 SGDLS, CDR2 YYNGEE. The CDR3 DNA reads TGTGCCAGCAGCCGCGCGCCGAACACCGGGGAGCTGTTTTTT. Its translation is CASSRAPNTGELFF.

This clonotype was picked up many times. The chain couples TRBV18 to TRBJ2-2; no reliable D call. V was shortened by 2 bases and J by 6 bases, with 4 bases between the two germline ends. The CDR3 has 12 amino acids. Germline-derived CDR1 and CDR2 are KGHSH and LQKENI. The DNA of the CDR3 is TGTGCCAGCTCACCAACACCCGGGGAGCTGTTTTTT. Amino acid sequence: CASSPTPGELFF. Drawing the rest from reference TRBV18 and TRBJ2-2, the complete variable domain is NAGVMQNPRHLVRRRGQEARLRCSPMKGHSHVYWYRQLPEEGLKFMVYLQKENIIDESGMPKERFSAEFPKEGPSILRIQQVVRGDSAAYFCASSPTPGELFFGEGSRLTVL.

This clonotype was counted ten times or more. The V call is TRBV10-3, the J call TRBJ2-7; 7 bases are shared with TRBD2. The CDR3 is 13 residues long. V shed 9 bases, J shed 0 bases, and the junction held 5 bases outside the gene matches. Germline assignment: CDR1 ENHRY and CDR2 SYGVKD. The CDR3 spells CAIRGGGSYEQYF. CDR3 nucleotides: TGTGCCATTCGGGGCGGGGGCTCCTACGAGCAGTACTTC.

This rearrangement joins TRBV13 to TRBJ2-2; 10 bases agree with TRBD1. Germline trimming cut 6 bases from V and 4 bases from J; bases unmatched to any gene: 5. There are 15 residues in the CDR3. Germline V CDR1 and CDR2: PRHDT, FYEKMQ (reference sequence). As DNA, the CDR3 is TGTGCCAGCAGACCAGGGACAGGGGCCACCGGGGAGCTGTTTTTT. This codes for CASRPGTGATGELFF.

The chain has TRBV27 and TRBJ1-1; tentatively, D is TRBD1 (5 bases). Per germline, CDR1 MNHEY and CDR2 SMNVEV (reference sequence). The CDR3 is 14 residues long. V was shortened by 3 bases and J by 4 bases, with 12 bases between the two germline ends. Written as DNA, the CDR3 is TGTGCCAGCAGTTTTGGCAGGGTGGGCACTGAAGCTTTCTTT. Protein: CASSFGRVGTEAFF.

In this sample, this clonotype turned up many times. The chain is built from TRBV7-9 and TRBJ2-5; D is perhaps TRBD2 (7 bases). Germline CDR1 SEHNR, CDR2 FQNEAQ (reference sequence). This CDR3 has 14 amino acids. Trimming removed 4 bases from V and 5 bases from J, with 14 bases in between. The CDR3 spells CASSSPQGGETQYF. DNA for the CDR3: TGTGCCAGCAGCTCGCCACAGGGAGGGGAGACCCAGTACTTC. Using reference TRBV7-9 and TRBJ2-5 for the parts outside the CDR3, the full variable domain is DTGVSQNPRHKITKRGQNVTFRCDPISEHNRLYWYRQTLGQGPEFLTYFQNEAQLEKSRLLSDRFSAERPKGSFSTLEIQRTEQGDSAMYLCASSSPQGGETQYFGPGTRLLVL.

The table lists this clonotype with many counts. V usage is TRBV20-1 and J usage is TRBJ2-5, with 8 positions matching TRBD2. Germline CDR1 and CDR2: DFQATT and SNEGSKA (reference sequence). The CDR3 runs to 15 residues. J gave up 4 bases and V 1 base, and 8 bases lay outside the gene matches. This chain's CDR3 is CSARALAAWGETQYF. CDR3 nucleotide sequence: TGCAGTGCTAGAGCACTAGCGGCCTGGGGAGAGACCCAGTACTTC.

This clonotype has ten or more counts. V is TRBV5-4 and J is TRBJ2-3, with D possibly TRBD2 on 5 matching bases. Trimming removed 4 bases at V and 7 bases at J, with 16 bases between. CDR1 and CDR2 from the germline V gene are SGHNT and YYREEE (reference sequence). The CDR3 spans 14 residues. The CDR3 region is CASSPRTGSNTQYF. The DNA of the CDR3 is TGTGCCAGCAGCCCGCGGACTGGGAGTAATACGCAGTATTTT.

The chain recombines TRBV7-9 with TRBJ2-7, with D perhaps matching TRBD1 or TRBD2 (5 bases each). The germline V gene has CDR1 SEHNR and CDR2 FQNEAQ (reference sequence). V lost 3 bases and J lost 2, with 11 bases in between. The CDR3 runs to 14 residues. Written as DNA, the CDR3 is TGTGCCAGCAGCTTTGTGGGACCACCCTACGAGCAGTACTTC. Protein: CASSFVGPPYEQYF.

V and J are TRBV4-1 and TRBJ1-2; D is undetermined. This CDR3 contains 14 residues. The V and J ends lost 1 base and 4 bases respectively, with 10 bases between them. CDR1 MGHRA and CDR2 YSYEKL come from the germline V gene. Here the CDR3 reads CASSQVGNPYGYTF. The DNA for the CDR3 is TGCGCCAGCAGCCAAGTCGGCAACCCCTATGGCTACACCTTC.

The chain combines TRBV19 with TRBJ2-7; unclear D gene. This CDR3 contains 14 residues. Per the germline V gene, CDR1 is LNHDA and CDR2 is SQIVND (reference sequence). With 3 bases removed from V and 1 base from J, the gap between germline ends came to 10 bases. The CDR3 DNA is TGTGCCAGTAGTATTGCCGGCGGTTCCTACGAGCAGTACTTC. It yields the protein CASSIAGGSYEQYF. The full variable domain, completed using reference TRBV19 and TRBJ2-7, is DGGITQSPKYLFRKEGQNVTLSCEQNLNHDAMYWYRQDPGQGLRLIYYSQIVNDFQKGDIAEGYSVSREKKESFPLTVTSAQKNPTAFYLCASSIAGGSYEQYFGPGTRLTVT.

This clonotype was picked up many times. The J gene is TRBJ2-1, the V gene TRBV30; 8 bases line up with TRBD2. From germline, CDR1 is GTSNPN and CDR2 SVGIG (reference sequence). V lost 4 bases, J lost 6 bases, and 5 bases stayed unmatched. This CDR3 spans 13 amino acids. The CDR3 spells CAWTVGRANEQFF. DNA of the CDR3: TGTGCCTGGACAGTCGGGAGGGCCAATGAGCAGTTCTTC.

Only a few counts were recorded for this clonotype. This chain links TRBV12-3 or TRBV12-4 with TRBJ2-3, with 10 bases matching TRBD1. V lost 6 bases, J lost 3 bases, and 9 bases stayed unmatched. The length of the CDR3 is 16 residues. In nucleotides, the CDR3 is TGTGCCAGCAGCCGACAGGGGGCGAGGGGAACAGATACGCAGTATTTT. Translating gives CASSRQGARGTDTQYF.

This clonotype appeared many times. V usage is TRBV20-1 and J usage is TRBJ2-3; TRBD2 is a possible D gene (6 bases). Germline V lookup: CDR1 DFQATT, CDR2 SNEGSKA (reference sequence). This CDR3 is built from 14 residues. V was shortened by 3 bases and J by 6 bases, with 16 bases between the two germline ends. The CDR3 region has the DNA TGCAGTGCTAGTCGGCCGGGAGCTGGCGATACGCAGTATTTT. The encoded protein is CSASRPGAGDTQYF.

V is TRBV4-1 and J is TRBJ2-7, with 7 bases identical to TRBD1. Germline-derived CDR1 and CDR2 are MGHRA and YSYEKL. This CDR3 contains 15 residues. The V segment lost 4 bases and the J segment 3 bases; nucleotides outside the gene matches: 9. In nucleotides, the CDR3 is TGCGCCAGCAGCCCTGGGGTAGCAGGGGGCTACGAGCAGTACTTC. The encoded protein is CASSPGVAGGYEQYF.

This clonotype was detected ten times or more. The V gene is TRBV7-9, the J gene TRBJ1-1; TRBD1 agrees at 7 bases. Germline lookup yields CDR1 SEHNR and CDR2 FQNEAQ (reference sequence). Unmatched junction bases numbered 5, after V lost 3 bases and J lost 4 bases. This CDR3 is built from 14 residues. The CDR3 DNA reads TGTGCCAGCAGCTTTCCGGGACAGAGCACTGAAGCTTTCTTT. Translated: CASSFPGQSTEAFF.

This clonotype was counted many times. The CDR3 DNA is TGTGCCAGCAGTCGTAGACAGGGAGGGGAGACCCAGTACTTC. This translates into CASSRRQGGETQYF. The rearrangement uses TRBV12-3 or TRBV12-4 and TRBJ2-5; possibly TRBD1 or TRBD2 for D (7 bases each). The V and J ends lost 5 bases and 5 bases respectively, with 15 bases between them. CDR3 length: 14 amino acids.

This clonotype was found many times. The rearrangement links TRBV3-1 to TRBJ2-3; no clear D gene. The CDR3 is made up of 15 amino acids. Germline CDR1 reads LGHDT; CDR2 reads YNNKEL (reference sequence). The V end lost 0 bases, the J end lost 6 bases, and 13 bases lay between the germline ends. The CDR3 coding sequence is TGTGCCAGCAGCCAAGAAGGTGGGCTAGGGGATACGCAGTATTTT. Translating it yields CASSQEGGLGDTQYF.

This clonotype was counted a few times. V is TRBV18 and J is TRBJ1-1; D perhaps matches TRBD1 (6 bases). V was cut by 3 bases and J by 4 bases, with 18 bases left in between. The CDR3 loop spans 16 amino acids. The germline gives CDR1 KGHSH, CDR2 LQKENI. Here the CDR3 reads CASSPAGGRGSTEAFF. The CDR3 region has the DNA TGTGCCAGCTCACCCGCTGGCGGGAGGGGGAGCACTGAAGCTTTCTTT.

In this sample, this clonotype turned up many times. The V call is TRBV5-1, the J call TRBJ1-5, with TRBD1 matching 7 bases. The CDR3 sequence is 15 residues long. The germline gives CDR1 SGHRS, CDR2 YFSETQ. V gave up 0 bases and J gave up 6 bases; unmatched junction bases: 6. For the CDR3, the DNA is TGCGCCAGCAGCTTGGGAGGGGGCGAATCTCAGCCCCAGCATTTT. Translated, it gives CASSLGGGESQPQHF.

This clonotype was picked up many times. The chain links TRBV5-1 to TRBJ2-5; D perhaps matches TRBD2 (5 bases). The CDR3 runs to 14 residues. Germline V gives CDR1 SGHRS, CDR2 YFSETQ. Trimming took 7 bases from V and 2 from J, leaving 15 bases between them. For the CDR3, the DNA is TGCGCCAGCGGAGGTAGAGCAGGACAAGAGACCCAGTACTTC. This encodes CASGGRAGQETQYF.

CDR3 nucleotide sequence: TGCAGTGCTAGAGGGGCTAGGACGTATGAGCAGTTCTTC. Amino acids: CSARGARTYEQFF. V and J are TRBV20-1 and TRBJ2-1, with D uncertain. Deletions cut 1 base from V and 8 bases from J, with 12 bases between. The CDR3 has 13 residues. The germline V gene has CDR1 DFQATT and CDR2 SNEGSKA (reference sequence).

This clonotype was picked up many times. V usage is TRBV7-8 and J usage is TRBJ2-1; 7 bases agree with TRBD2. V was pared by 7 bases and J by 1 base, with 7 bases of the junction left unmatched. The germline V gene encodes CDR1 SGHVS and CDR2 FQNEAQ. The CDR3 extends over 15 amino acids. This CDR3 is CASILSGRSYNEQFF. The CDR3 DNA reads TGTGCCAGCATCCTTAGCGGGCGTTCCTACAATGAGCAGTTCTTC. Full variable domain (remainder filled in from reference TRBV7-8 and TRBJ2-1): GAGVSQSPRYKVAKRGQDVALRCDPISGHVSLFWYQQALGQGPEFLTYFQNEAQLDKSGLPSDRFFAERPEGSVSTLKIQRTQQEDSAVYLCASILSGRSYNEQFFGPGTRLTVL.

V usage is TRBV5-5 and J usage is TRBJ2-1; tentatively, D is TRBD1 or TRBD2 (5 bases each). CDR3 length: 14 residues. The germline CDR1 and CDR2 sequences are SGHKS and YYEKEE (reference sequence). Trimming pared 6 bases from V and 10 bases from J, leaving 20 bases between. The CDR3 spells CASTLERWGGEQFF. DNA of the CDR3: TGTGCCAGCACCCTCGAACGCTGGGGCGGGGAGCAGTTCTTC.

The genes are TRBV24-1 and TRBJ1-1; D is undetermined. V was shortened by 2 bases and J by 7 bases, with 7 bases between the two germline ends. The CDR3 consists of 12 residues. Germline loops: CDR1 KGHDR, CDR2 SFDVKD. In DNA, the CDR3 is TGTGCCACCAGTGATTATGGGGATGAAGCTTTCTTT. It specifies CATSDYGDEAFF.

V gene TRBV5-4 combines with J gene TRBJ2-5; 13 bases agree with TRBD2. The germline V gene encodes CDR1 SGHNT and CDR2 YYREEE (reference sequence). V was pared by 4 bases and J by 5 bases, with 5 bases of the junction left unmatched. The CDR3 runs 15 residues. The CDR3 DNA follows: TGTGCCAGCAGCAGGACTAGCGGGAGTTTGGAGACCCAGTACTTC. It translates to CASSRTSGSLETQYF.